Shown below are 8 T cell receptor beta chains from a single sample sequenced in a study of T cells after yellow fever vaccination. TCRdb processed the 5' RACE reads anew with MiXCR; each CDR3 protein has one entry. The sample consists of approximately 90,000 distinct CDR3 sequences, about an eighth of them appearing once. Here the sequenced sample was CD8+ T cells not binding an NS4B(214-222) dextramer, sorted from PBMCs, taken about 21 days after the first yellow fever vaccination. Receptors were obtained from a man aged 18 to 30 who received the YFV17D yellow fever vaccine.

The chain is built from TRBV7-2 and TRBJ2-1; TRBD2 matches 11 bases. V shed 3 bases, J shed 8 bases, and the junction held 6 bases outside the gene matches. Per the germline V gene, CDR1 is SGHTA and CDR2 is FQGNSA. CDR3 length equals 15 residues. The CDR3 region is CASSFSGGEFHEQFF. The CDR3 coding sequence is TGTGCCAGCAGCTTTAGCGGGGGGGAGTTTCATGAGCAGTTCTTC.

This clonotype was seen a single time. The chain links TRBV28 to TRBJ2-5; unclear D gene. Germline CDR1 reads MDHEN; CDR2 reads SYDVKM. This CDR3 comprises 12 residues. Between the trimmed V and J ends, which lost 2 bases and 5 bases, there was a span of 6 bases. Here the CDR3 reads CASSLNHETQYF. In DNA form, the CDR3 reads TGTGCCAGCAGTTTAAATCACGAGACCCAGTACTTC. Together with reference TRBV28 and TRBJ2-5, the CDR3 gives the full variable domain: DVKVTQSSRYLVKRTGEKVFLECVQDMDHENMFWYRQDPGLGLRLIYFSYDVKMKEKGDIPEGYSVSREKKERFSLILESASTNQTSMYLCASSLNHETQYFGPGTRLLVL.

A few counts support this clonotype. V is TRBV28 and J is TRBJ2-5, with 8 bases aligning to TRBD1. Germline loops: CDR1 MDHEN, CDR2 SYDVKM. The length of the CDR3 is 15 residues. Trimming at V came to 6 bases and at J to 1 base, leaving 7 bases not matched to a gene. The CDR3 here is CASSPTGAFQETQYF. CDR3 DNA: TGTGCCAGCAGCCCGACAGGGGCATTCCAAGAGACCCAGTACTTC.

The gene calls are TRBV28 and TRBJ2-7; D remains unclear. Germline loops: CDR1 MDHEN, CDR2 SYDVKM. The germline V and J ends were trimmed by 6 bases and 6 bases, with 15 bases remaining between them. The CDR3 has 13 residues. CDR3 in amino acids: CASSRSIAIEQYV. Written as DNA, the CDR3 is TGTGCCAGCAGCCGTAGTATAGCCATCGAGCAGTACGTC.

This clonotype was recorded a few times. CDR3 region: CSVEGVGKETQYF. DNA for the CDR3: TGCAGCGTTGAGGGGGTTGGTAAAGAGACCCAGTACTTC. The V and J genes are TRBV29-1 and TRBJ2-5; D may match TRBD1 or TRBD2 (5 bases each). Germline-derived CDR1 and CDR2 are SQVTM and ANQGSEA. V lost 3 bases to trimming and J lost 3 bases, with 11 bases between them. The CDR3 extends over 13 amino acids.

The chain uses TRBV7-2 and TRBJ2-3; D gene uncertain. The germline V and J ends were trimmed by 5 bases and 4 bases, with 7 bases remaining between them. The CDR3 covers 12 residues. The V gene's germline CDR1 is SGHTA and CDR2 FQGNSA. CDR3 loop: CASSPFADTQYF. DNA of the CDR3: TGTGCCAGCAGCCCCTTCGCAGATACGCAGTATTTT.

This clonotype was seen a handful of times. The CDR3 here is CSARVDGELGYGYTF. The CDR3 bases are TGCAGTGCTAGAGTGGATGGGGAGTTGGGCTATGGCTACACCTTC. The gene calls are TRBV20-1 and TRBJ1-2; D gene unclear. The CDR3 has 15 residues. In germline, CDR1 is DFQATT, CDR2 SNEGSKA (reference sequence). The ends were cut back, 1 base at V and 4 bases at J, with 16 bases in the middle.

The sample holds a few counts of this clonotype. The chain is built from TRBV20-1 and TRBJ2-7; no firm D call. This CDR3 is built from 14 residues. Germline CDR1 and CDR2: DFQATT and SNEGSKA (reference sequence). V gave up 0 bases and J gave up 0 bases, with 9 bases separating them. The DNA for the CDR3 is TGCAGTGCTAGAGAAGACCGCTACTCCTACGAGCAGTACTTC. It translates to CSAREDRYSYEQYF.